A single T cell receptor beta chain is shown here with its context. This CDR3 has 15 residues. Looked up from germline, CDR1 is SGHTA and CDR2 is FQGNSA. Trimming removed 0 bases from V and 6 bases from J; junction bases left unmatched: 4. These data come from a study of OX40 agonist ivuxolimab in advanced cancers. Study context: Treatment received earlier with anti-PD-1, anti-PD-L1 or anti-CTLA-4 agents was allowed, and over 30% had some.

Some clones are missing from TCRdb's copy, which holds only in-frame ones; the method was immunoSEQ multiplex PCR. The sample has about 82,000 clones, about 86% seen once. The V and J genes are TRBV7-2 and TRBJ2-3; 9 bases fit TRBD2. Sequencing was performed on CD4+ or CD8+ T cells sorted from blood, taken in a trial of the OX40 agonist ivuxolimab. This sequence was found in an adult with an advanced solid tumor such as melanoma, head and neck, liver or kidney cancer. The CDR3 DNA reads as TGTGCCAGCAGCTTAGCTCTAGCGGGAACGGATACGCAGTATTTT. Protein: CASSLALAGTDTQYF.